This T cell receptor (beta chain) was captured in a study of shared clonotypes between healthy human individuals (TCRdb year 2020). For the wider study: The cohort included three men and a couple of women between 18 and 49 years of age. Per donor, three plates each were used for CD4 naive and CD4 memory, two for CD8 naive, and one for CD8 memory. The study deeply sequenced blood TCR repertoires of about five healthy adults to estimate repertoire size and the extent of clonotype sharing between individuals. Different laboratories and diverse techniques were used to prepare libraries and sequence TCR repertoires, to increase sequencing depth and limit assay-specific biases. Each donor's leukapheresis produced roughly between about 0.8 and 10 billion PBMCs.

Concerning this clone: This clone's antigen is unknown. Base qualities are not recorded, but no much larger clone differs from it by a single base.

For the CD8 naive samples, CD45RO-negative cells were positively selected for CCR7, yielding a CD45RA+CCR7+ population from which TemRA cells were excluded. The donors were healthy, HIV-negative adults with no recently reported acute infections or vaccinations. Only Caucasian adults living in Nashville, Tennessee, USA were represented among the donors. Blood was obtained by leukapheresis, after which PBMCs were separated by Ficoll-Histopaque density gradient centrifugation and cryopreserved in liquid nitrogen vapor phase. Analytical flow cytometry was used to check the purity and quantity of each magnetically sorted T cell population. Genomic DNA was isolated from each sorted fraction and quantified by UV absorbance on a Nanodrop 2000c. V lost 3 bases and J lost 7 bases; the stretch between them is 12 bases long. The germline V gene (reference sequence) supplies CDR1 LNHDA and CDR2 SQIVND. The CDR3 covers 14 residues, taking in both the cysteine and the phenylalanine. The retained sequence is limited to the CDR3, 42 bases, with the frame set at the first base.

Paper-wide results and their limitations: Sampling was restricted to blood, and TCR repertoires in tissue are likely to differ from TCR repertoires in blood. About 5% of naive CD4, around 4% of naive CD8, roughly 2.5% of memory CD4, and around 0.42% of memory CD8 clonotypes were shared across a few donors. Pairwise subsampling indicated that sequencing depth was expected to affect the degree of clonotype sharing among donors. Compared with non-shared clonotypes, the clonotypes found in all four sorted-subset donors had higher generation probabilities. Incomplete sequencing was indicated by rarefaction of sorted-subset datasets, despite the large sequencing depth. The small number of donors limited the genetic and exposure-history diversity represented. Naive subsets generally had larger estimated clonotype richness than memory subsets.

Using the deep immunoSEQ assay, multiplex PCR amplified TCR CDR3 regions from genomic DNA. Extracted genomic DNA from each cell subset was spread evenly across all wells of several immunoSEQ 96-well plates, with each plate serving as a replicate. For sorted subsets, approximately 200 ng of genomic DNA, equivalent to some 30,000 T cell genomes, went into each replicate PCR. Purified libraries were measured with a Qubit 3.0 fluorometer, size-checked on a Bioanalyzer 2100, and measured again with the KAPA Library Quantification kit. A separate single-read 150-cycle Illumina NextSeq 550 flow cell was used to sequence each immunoSEQ 96-well plate. The authors' pipeline ran thus. The immunoSEQ output contained only junctional sequences without quality scores, so filtering could not match that applied to full-length reads. To assign V/J genes and CDR3, sequences were annotated against IMGT germline references using PyIR, a Python wrapper for IgBLAST v1.9. Any read was removed if the V/J assignment was weak (E-value above 1e-6), the CDR3 was missing, or the read contained stop codons, out-of-frame junctions, or ambiguous translated residues. V3J clonotypes were defined by identical inferred V gene, J gene, and CDR3 amino acid sequence. Percentage overlap between repertoires was calculated by dividing the number of shared unique clonotypes by the size of the smaller repertoire. RTK rarefaction, the Chao1 estimator, and Recon v2.1 estimates of unobserved clonotypes were used to assess repertoire richness. Generation probabilities for all TCRbeta clonotypes obtained by the gDNA method from a handful of donors were computed using OLGA. TCRdb limited this immuneACCESS table to in-frame rearrangements with V and J called. A share of clones is missing; checked studies link under half to unresolved V genes, and the rest is unexplained. The D gene and trimming were derived from the DNA, and the V and J assignments and clone size from that table. In all, the sample holds a few million clones, and over 85% of those were seen once. The ten most abundant clones make up less than 2% of the sample.

The sequenced sample was naive CD8+ T cells from PBMCs. The cell subset or site label on this specimen signifies: CD45RA+CCR7+. This TCR came from a man aged 18 to 30 in good health. Some clones in this sample may be carry-over from other donors' samples. The chain joins TRBV19 to TRBJ2-2, with no confidently assigned D gene. The sequence in DNA is TGTGCCAGTAGTATTTTTGGATCGGTCGGGGAGCTGTTTTTT. Its amino acids are CASSIFGSVGELFF.